One sample yielded the 27 T cell receptor beta chains listed below, sequenced in a study of regulatory T cells in long-lasting Graves disease. Combining iRepertoire HTBI primers with Arm-PCR of CDR3 regions, the authors built TCR beta libraries. Each CDR3 protein is one row after TCRdb ran MiXCR on the multiplex PCR reads. The data show roughly 300,000 distinct CDR3 sequences, 22% seen once. Time point noted: persistent/refractory GD, antithyroid drugs over 5 years with positive TRAb. With RNA extracted from PBMCs as input, the TCR library was made. This specimen was peripheral blood mononuclear cells (PBMCs), taken when the disease was refractory, from a patient treated with antithyroid drugs. The receptors come from a female donor with Graves disease.

This clonotype has a handful of counts. The chain links TRBV5-1 to TRBJ1-1; possible D gene TRBD1, 5 bases. This CDR3 has 13 residues. Trimming cost V 5 bases and J 4 bases, with 12 bases left between them. Germline loops: CDR1 SGHRS, CDR2 YFSETQ. Here the CDR3 DNA reads TGCGCCAGCAGTCAGGGATCGGGCACTGAAGCTTTCTTT. This gives the protein CASSQGSGTEAFF.

The sample holds many counts of this clonotype. This sequence joins TRBV20-1 and TRBJ2-5, with no clear D. Trimming stripped 5 bases from V and 0 bases from J, with 10 bases between. Germline CDR1 reads DFQATT; CDR2 reads SNEGSKA (reference sequence). CDR3 length: 13 amino acids. The CDR3 coding sequence is TGCAGTGCTGTTGGTCCGTACCAAGAGACCCAGTACTTC. Residues: CSAVGPYQETQYF.

There are a few counts of this clonotype. In nucleotides, the CDR3 is TGTGCCAGCAGCGTAGCTTCGGGGGTGGCAGATACGCAGTATTTT. It encodes CASSVASGVADTQYF. This rearrangement joins TRBV9 to TRBJ2-3, with D perhaps matching TRBD2 (6 bases). CDR3 length equals 15 residues. Trimming cost V 0 bases and J 4 bases, with 12 bases left between them. Germline V gene lookup returns CDR1 SGDLS and CDR2 YYNGEE. The full variable domain, rest sourced from reference TRBV9 and TRBJ2-3, is DSGVTQTPKHLITATGQRVTLRCSPRSGDLSVYWYQQSLDQGLQFLIQYYNGEERAKGNILERFSAQQFPDLHSELNLSSLELGDSALYFCASSVASGVADTQYFGPGTRLTVL.

The chain couples TRBV20-1 to TRBJ2-1, with a possible D match to TRBD1 (6 bases). This CDR3 region has 11 residues. CDR1 is DFQATT and CDR2 is SNEGSKA in the germline V gene (reference sequence). Trimming left V 4 bases short and J 5 bases short, with 6 bases between. In DNA form, the CDR3 reads TGCAGTGCTACAGGGGACAATGAGCAGTTCTTC. It specifies CSATGDNEQFF.

The gene calls are TRBV7-3 and TRBJ2-2, with D hard to call. The CDR3 has 16 residues. Trimming pared 1 base from V and 0 bases from J, leaving 9 bases between. CDR1 and CDR2 from the germline V gene are SGHTA and FQGTGA. CDR3 nucleotide sequence: TGTGCCAGCAGCTTAAATGATAGCCCGAACACCGGGGAGCTGTTTTTT. Translating gives CASSLNDSPNTGELFF.

V gene TRBV10-2 combines with J gene TRBJ2-1; 7 nucleotides agree with TRBD1. The CDR3 runs to 15 residues. V gave up 6 bases and J gave up 4 bases; unmatched junction bases: 9. Germline V gene sequence: CDR1 WSHSY, CDR2 SAAADI. The CDR3 sequence is CASSYGTVIYNEQFF. For the CDR3, the DNA is TGCGCCAGCAGCTACGGGACAGTAATTTACAATGAGCAGTTCTTC.

This chain joins TRBV29-1 and TRBJ2-2; 7 positions agree with TRBD1. V lost 1 base, J lost 4 bases, and 12 bases stayed unmatched. Germline V gene sequence: CDR1 SQVTM, CDR2 ANQGSEA. The CDR3 contains 17 residues. CDR3 sequence reads: CSVEGFDRAAGTGELFF. CDR3 bases: TGCAGCGTTGAAGGCTTCGACAGGGCCGCGGGCACCGGGGAGCTGTTTTTT.

This clonotype appeared a few times. Germline and junction disagree at one end, which may indicate a read error. The rearrangement links TRBV6-2 or TRBV6-3 to TRBJ2-6; TRBD2 aligns across 9 bases. Germline CDR1 MNHEY, CDR2 SVGEGT. This CDR3 comprises 19 residues. As DNA, the CDR3 is TGTGCCAGCAGTTACGGACACCTCAGCGGGAGGACTGGGGTCAACGTCCTGACTTTC. It yields the protein CASSYGHLSGRTGVNVLTF.

This sequence joins TRBV27 and TRBJ2-1, with D perhaps TRBD2 (5 bases). Looked up from germline, CDR1 is MNHEY and CDR2 is SMNVEV (reference sequence). The length of the CDR3 is 16 residues. Trimming took 7 bases from V and 1 from J, leaving 17 bases between them. In DNA, the CDR3 is TGTGCCAGCACGGGGTATCTTCGGGGATCCTACAATGAGCAGTTCTTC. Amino acids: CASTGYLRGSYNEQFF.

The chain joins TRBV20-1 to TRBJ2-2; D unresolved. From germline, CDR1 is DFQATT and CDR2 SNEGSKA (reference sequence). V gave up 5 bases and J gave up 1 base, with 8 bases separating them. The CDR3 has 13 residues. DNA for the CDR3: TGCAGTGCTTGGCAGAGGAACACCGGGGAGCTGTTTTTT. Its translation is CSAWQRNTGELFF.

This chain's CDR3 is CASSLLSPGGEGTEAFF. The DNA for the CDR3 is TGTGCCAGCAGCCTCCTCTCCCCAGGGGGTGAGGGCACTGAAGCTTTCTTT. V usage is TRBV5-5 and J usage is TRBJ1-1; TRBD1 matches at 7 bases. With V trimmed by 4 bases and J by 4 bases, 16 bases remained unmatched. Per germline, CDR1 SGHKS and CDR2 YYEKEE (reference sequence). The CDR3 consists of 17 residues.

This clonotype was counted many times. The rearrangement joins TRBV28 to TRBJ1-2; D not resolved. In germline, CDR1 is MDHEN, CDR2 SYDVKM. CDR3 length: 11 amino acids. V was shortened by 4 bases and J by 8 bases, with 8 bases between the two germline ends. The CDR3 here is CASSSEEGYTF. CDR3 nucleotide sequence: TGTGCCAGCAGTTCTGAGGAAGGCTACACCTTC.

This clonotype has only a few counts. The chain employs TRBV19 and TRBJ1-1; D possibly corresponds to TRBD1 (6 bases). V was shortened by 10 bases and J by 3 bases, with 15 bases between the two germline ends. The length of the CDR3 is 13 residues. Germline V gene sequence: CDR1 LNHDA, CDR2 SQIVND (reference sequence). This CDR3 reads CATQQGRHTEAFF. The CDR3 coding sequence is TGTGCCACCCAACAGGGACGTCACACTGAAGCTTTCTTT. Looking up the rest from reference TRBV19 and TRBJ1-1 gives the full variable domain: DGGITQSPKYLFRKEGQNVTLSCEQNLNHDAMYWYRQDPGQGLRLIYYSQIVNDFQKGDIAEGYSVSREKKESFPLTVTSAQKNPTAFYLCATQQGRHTEAFFGQGTRLTVV.

Ten or more counts support this clonotype. CDR3 DNA: TGTGCCACCAGCAGAGTAGCCGGGCAGGGTGAGGAGACCCAGTACTTC. This encodes CATSRVAGQGEETQYF. The genes are TRBV15 and TRBJ2-5, with D possibly being TRBD1 (5 bases). CDR3 length: 16 amino acids. V shed 1 base and J shed 5 bases, with 17 bases lying between them. The germline V gene has CDR1 LNHNV and CDR2 YYDKDF (reference sequence).

A few counts support this clonotype. J is TRBJ1-1 and V is TRBV7-9, with 7 nucleotides matching TRBD1. V was pared by 4 bases and J by 5 bases, with 4 bases of the junction left unmatched. The CDR3 runs 13 residues. Germline V CDR1 and CDR2: SEHNR, FQNEAQ (reference sequence). CDR3 nucleotides: TGTGCCAGCAGCTCTGCCAGGGGGACTGAAGCTTTCTTT. Its translation: CASSSARGTEAFF.

Ten or more counts support this clonotype. The genes are TRBV7-2 and TRBJ1-2, with D tentatively TRBD1 (5 bases). The germline V and J ends were trimmed by 5 bases and 0 bases, with 16 bases remaining between them. The CDR3 is made up of 16 amino acids. Germline CDR1 and CDR2: SGHTA and FQGNSA. The CDR3 region has the DNA TGTGCCAGCAGCCCGGGGCCCATAACTACTAACTATGGCTACACCTTC. Translation gives CASSPGPITTNYGYTF.

The table lists this clonotype with many counts. The chain is built from TRBV7-2 and TRBJ2-2, with TRBD2 matching 10 bases. J gave up 5 bases and V 5 bases, and 8 bases lay outside the gene matches. This CDR3 spans 16 amino acids. Per germline, CDR1 SGHTA and CDR2 FQGNSA. CDR3 region: CASSIGGLAWTGELFF. The DNA for the CDR3 is TGTGCCAGCAGCATAGGGGGACTAGCGTGGACCGGGGAGCTGTTTTTT. Complete variable domain (other parts from reference TRBV7-2 and TRBJ2-2): GAGVSQSPSNKVTEKGKDVELRCDPISGHTALYWYRQSLGQGLEFLIYFQGNSAPDKSGLPSDRFSAERTGGSVSTLTIQRTQQEDSAVYLCASSIGGLAWTGELFFGEGSRLTVL.

Notes on this clonotype: This CDR3 is missing its conserved last phenylalanine or tryptophan, likely due to a read error. The chain's CDR3 is CASSHQAGGKETQYS. CDR3 nucleotides: TGTGCCAGCAGTCATCAAGCGGGAGGGAAAGAGACCCAGTACTCC. The gene calls are TRBV27 and TRBJ2-5, with 10 bases that match TRBD2. The germline V gene has CDR1 MNHEY and CDR2 SMNVEV (reference sequence). The junction had 6 bases not matched to a gene; V was cut back by 5 bases and J by 3 bases. There are 15 residues in the CDR3.

The chain is built from TRBV10-3 and TRBJ1-4; no definite D call. Trimming removed 6 bases from V and 4 bases from J, with 12 bases in between. This CDR3 spans 14 amino acids. Germline CDR1 ENHRY, CDR2 SYGVKD. The CDR3, as DNA: TGTGCCATCAGCAAGGATCGGAATAATGAAAAACTGTTTTTT. This codes for CAISKDRNNEKLFF.

The chain joins TRBV28 to TRBJ1-2, with 7 bases that match TRBD1. The CDR3 spans 14 residues. V gave up 4 bases and J gave up 1 base; unmatched junction bases: 3. The germline CDR1 and CDR2 sequences are MDHEN and SYDVKM. The CDR3 reads CASSSGTVNYGYTF. The CDR3 nucleotides are TGTGCCAGCAGTTCCGGGACAGTTAACTATGGCTACACCTTC.

As concerns this clonotype: The CDR3 does not end in the conserved phenylalanine or tryptophan, so this is likely a read error. The CDR3 spells CASSPPLGGEGYEQYL. DNA for the CDR3: TGTGCCAGCAGCCCCCCCCTAGGGGGAGAGGGCTACGAGCAGTACCTC. The rearrangement uses TRBV3-1 and TRBJ2-7; TRBD1 might be the D (6 bases). V was cut by 4 bases and J by 3 bases, with 19 bases left in between. The CDR3 totals 16 residues. Germline CDR1 LGHDT, CDR2 YNNKEL (reference sequence).

The rearrangement joins TRBV15 to TRBJ1-4; D is perhaps TRBD1 (5 bases). Between the trimmed V and J ends, which lost 3 bases and 7 bases, there was a span of 15 bases. The germline V gene encodes CDR1 LNHNV and CDR2 YYDKDF (reference sequence). CDR3 size: 15 residues. CDR3 sequence (DNA): TGTGCCACCAGCAGCGCCCATGGGGGTCGTGAAAAACTGTTTTTT. This gives the protein CATSSAHGGREKLFF.

This clonotype was seen many times. The chain joins TRBV2 to TRBJ2-7; D unclear. V was shortened by 5 bases and J by 5 bases, with 7 bases between the two germline ends. This CDR3 is 11 amino acids long. Germline V CDR1 and CDR2: SNHLY, FYNNEI. Written as DNA, the CDR3 is TGTGCCAGCAGTCGAGAGGACGAGCAGTACTTC. Translated, it gives CASSREDEQYF.

This sequence joins TRBV10-3 and TRBJ2-6; possibly TRBD1 for D (5 bases). The CDR3 is 15 amino acids. Trimming shortened V by 3 bases and J by 2 bases, and 8 bases separated the two germline ends. Germline V lookup: CDR1 ENHRY, CDR2 SYGVKD. CDR3 nucleotide sequence: TGTGCCATCAGTGATATCAGGGCTGGGGCCAACGTCCTGACTTTC. Its protein product is CAISDIRAGANVLTF.

J is TRBJ1-5 and V is TRBV28; 8 bases match TRBD1. Looked up from germline, CDR1 is MDHEN and CDR2 is SYDVKM. This CDR3 is built from 15 residues. V shed 5 bases and J 0 bases; nucleotides not matched to a gene: 3. As DNA, the CDR3 is TGTGCCAGCAGTCAGACAGGGGTTAGCAATCAGCCCCAGCATTTT. Amino acids: CASSQTGVSNQPQHF. The full variable domain, in which reference TRBV28 and TRBJ1-5 provide the parts outside the CDR3, is DVKVTQSSRYLVKRTGEKVFLECVQDMDHENMFWYRQDPGLGLRLIYFSYDVKMKEKGDIPEGYSVSREKKERFSLILESASTNQTSMYLCASSQTGVSNQPQHFGDGTRLSIL.

This clonotype was seen ten or more times. V usage is TRBV11-2 and J usage is TRBJ1-1; D is undetermined. This CDR3 is built from 14 residues. Trimming pared 4 bases from V and 4 bases from J, leaving 13 bases between. Germline V CDR1 and CDR2: SGHAT, FQNNGV. The CDR3 DNA is TGTGCCAGCAGCTCTGACCTCGGCGCCACTGAAGCTTTCTTT. Its translation is CASSSDLGATEAFF.

This chain joins TRBV7-2 and TRBJ1-6; 8 bases align to TRBD1. The germline CDR1 and CDR2 sequences are SGHTA and FQGNSA. The V gene end was trimmed by 3 bases and the J gene end by 4 bases; junction bases not matched to a gene: 2. This CDR3 has 15 amino acids. The CDR3 region is CASSFGTGYNSPLHF. In DNA, the CDR3 is TGTGCCAGCAGCTTCGGGACAGGATATAATTCACCCCTCCACTTT.